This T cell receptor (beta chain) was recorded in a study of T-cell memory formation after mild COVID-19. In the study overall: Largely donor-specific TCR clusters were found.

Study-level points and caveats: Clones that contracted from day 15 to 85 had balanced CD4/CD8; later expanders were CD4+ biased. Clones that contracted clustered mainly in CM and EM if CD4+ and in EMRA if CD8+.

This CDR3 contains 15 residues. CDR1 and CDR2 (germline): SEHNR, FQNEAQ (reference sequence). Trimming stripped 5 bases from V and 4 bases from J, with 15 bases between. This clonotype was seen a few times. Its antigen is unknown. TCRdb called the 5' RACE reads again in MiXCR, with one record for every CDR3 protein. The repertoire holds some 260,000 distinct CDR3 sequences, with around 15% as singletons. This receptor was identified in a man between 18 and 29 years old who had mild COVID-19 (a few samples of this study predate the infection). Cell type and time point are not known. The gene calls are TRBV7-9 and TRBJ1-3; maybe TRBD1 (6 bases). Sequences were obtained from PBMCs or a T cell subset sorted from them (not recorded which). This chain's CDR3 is CASSQYVQGGNTIYF. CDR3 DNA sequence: TGTGCCAGCAGCCAATACGTACAGGGAGGAAACACCATATATTTT.